The source of this TCR beta chain is a study of CD8+CD57+ T cells in acquired aplastic anemia. V lost 0 bases and J lost 1, with 7 bases in between. The CDR3 spans 15 residues. Germline V gives CDR1 LNHNV, CDR2 YYDKDF (reference sequence). Using genomic DNA as the template, TCR beta VDJ and CDR3 profiling was carried out. TCRdb redid the calling of the reads with MiXCR, one entry per CDR3 protein. The sample includes about 120,000 distinct CDR3 sequences, about 50% seen only once; the top ten take 25% to 35%. Patients picked for sequencing had shown CD8+CD57+ cell expansion detected by flow cytometry.

Sequencing was performed on sorted CD4+, CD8+, or CD8+CD57+ T cells (not recorded which) from PBMCs. The gene calls are TRBV15 and TRBJ1-3; no reliable D call. The receptor was derived from a human donor with aplastic anemia. CDR3 nucleotide sequence: TGTGCCACCAGCAGAGATCAAGATTCTGGAAACACCATATATTTT. Translating it yields CATSRDQDSGNTIYF.